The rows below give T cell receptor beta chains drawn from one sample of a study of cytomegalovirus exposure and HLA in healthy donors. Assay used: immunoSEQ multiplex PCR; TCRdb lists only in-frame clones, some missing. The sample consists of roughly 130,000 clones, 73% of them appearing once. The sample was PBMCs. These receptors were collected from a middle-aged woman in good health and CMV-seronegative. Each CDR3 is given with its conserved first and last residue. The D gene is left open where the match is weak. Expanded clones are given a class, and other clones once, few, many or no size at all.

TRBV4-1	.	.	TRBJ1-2	TGCGCCAGCAGCCCCGGAAGACAGAGAACTAACTATGGCTACACCTTC	CASSPGRQRTNYGYTF
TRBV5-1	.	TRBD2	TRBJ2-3	TGCGCCAGCAGCTTGGCCACGGGGGGGAAAACTAGCACAGATACGCAGTATTTT	CASSLATGGKTSTDTQYF
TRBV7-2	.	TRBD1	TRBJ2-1	TGTGCCAGCAGCTCCGCACTCCCGACAGGGCGACTCAATGAGCAGTTCTTC	CASSSALPTGRLNEQFF
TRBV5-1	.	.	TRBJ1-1	TGCGCCAGCAGCTTGGGAAGGGGGTGGGGGAACACTGAAGCTTTCTTT	CASSLGRGWGNTEAFF
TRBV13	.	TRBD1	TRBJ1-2	TGTGCCAGCAGCCGGGGACAGGGCTTTGGCTACACCTTC	CASSRGQGFGYTF
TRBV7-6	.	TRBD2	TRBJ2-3	TGTGCCAGCAGCATAGCGGGGGGGTCAGATACGCAGTATTTT	CASSIAGGSDTQYF
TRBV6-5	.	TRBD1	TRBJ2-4	TGTGCCAGCAGGAACAGGGGTAACATTCAGTACTTC	CASRNRGNIQYF
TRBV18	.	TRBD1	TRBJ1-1	TGTGCCAGCTCACCGACAGGGGGGAACACTGAAGCTTTCTTT	CASSPTGGNTEAFF
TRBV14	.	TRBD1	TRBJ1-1	TGTGCCAGCAGCCAAGAGATCGGCAGGGGGGCTAACACTGAAGCTTTCTTT	CASSQEIGRGANTEAFF
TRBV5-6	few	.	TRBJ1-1	TGTGCCAGCAGCTTTCAGGGCCCGAACACTGAAGCTTTCTTT	CASSFQGPNTEAFF
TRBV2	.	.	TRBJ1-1	TGTGCCAGCAGCTCGGGACACACTAACACTGAAGCTTTCTTT	CASSSGHTNTEAFF
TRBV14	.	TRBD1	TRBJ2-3	TGTGCCAGCAGCCAAGATCAGTGGAGGCCGGGACAGGGATTGGCAGATACGCAGTATTTT	CASSQDQWRPGQGLADTQYF